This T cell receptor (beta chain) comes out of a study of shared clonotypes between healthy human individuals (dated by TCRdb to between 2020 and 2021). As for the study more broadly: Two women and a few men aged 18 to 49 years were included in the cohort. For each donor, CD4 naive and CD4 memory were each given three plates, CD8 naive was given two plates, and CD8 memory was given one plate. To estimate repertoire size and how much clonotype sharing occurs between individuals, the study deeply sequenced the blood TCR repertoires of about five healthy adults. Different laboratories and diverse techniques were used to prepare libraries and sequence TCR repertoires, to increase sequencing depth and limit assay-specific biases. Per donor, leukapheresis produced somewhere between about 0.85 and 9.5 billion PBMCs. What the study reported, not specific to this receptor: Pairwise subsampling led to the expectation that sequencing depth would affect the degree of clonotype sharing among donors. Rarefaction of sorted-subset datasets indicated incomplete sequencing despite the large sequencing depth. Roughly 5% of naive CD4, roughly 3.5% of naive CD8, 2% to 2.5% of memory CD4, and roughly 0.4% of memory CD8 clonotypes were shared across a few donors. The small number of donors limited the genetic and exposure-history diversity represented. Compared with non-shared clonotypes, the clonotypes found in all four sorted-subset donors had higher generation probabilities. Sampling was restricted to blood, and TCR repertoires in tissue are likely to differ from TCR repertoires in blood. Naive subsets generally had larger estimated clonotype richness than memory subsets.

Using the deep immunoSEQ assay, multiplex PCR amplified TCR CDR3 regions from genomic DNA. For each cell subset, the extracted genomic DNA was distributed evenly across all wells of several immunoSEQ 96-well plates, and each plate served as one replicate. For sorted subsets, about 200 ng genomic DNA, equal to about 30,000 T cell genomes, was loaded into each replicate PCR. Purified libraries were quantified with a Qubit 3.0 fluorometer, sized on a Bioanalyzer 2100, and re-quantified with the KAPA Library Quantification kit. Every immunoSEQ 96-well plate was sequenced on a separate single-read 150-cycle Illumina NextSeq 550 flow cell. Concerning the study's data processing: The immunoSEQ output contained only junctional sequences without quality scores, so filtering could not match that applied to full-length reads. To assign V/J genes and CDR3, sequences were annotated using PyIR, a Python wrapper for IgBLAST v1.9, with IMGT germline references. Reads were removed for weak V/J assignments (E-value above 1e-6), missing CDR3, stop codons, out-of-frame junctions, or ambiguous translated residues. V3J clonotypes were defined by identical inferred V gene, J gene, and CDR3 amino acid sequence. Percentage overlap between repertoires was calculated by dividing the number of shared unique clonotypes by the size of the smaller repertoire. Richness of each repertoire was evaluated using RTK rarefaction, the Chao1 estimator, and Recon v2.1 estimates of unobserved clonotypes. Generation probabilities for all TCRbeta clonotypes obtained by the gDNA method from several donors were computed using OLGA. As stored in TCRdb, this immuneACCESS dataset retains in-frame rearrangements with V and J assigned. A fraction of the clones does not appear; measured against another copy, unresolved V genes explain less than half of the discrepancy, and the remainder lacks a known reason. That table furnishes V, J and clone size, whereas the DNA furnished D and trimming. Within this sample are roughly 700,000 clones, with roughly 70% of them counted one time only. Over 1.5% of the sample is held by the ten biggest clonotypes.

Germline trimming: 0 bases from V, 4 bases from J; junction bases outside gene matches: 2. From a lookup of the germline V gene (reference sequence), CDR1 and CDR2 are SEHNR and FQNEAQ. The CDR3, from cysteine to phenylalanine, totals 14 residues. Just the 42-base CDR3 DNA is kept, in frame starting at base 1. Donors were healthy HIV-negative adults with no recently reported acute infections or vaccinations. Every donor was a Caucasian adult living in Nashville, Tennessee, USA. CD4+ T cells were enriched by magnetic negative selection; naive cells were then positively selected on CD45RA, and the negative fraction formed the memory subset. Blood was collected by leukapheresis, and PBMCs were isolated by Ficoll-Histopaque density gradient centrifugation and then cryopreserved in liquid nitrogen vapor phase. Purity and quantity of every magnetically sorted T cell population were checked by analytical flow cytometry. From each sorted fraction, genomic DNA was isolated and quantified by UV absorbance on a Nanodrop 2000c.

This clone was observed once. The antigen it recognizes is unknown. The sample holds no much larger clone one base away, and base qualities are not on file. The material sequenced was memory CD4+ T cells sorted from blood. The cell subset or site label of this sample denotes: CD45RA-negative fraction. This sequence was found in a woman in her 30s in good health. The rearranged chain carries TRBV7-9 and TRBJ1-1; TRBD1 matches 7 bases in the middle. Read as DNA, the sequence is TGTGCCAGCAGCTTAGCCGGGACAGTCACTGAAGCTTTCTTT. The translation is CASSLAGTVTEAFF.